The 2 T cell receptor beta chains given below trace back to one sample, sequenced in a study of cytomegalovirus exposure and HLA in healthy donors. 60 Vbeta and 13 Jbeta primers were used in PCR. The data were produced by immunoSEQ multiplex PCR, yet TCRdb's version contains in-frame clones alone and is incomplete. The table includes approximately 160,000 clones, roughly 84% detected once. Sequences were obtained from PBMCs. Every receptor here comes from a male donor in good health and CMV-seronegative.

This clone has only a few counts. The rearrangement uses TRBV19 and TRBJ1-5, with TRBD1 as a possible D gene (5 bases). This CDR3 is 20 amino acids long. Germline V gives CDR1 LNHDA, CDR2 SQIVND (reference sequence). With 0 bases removed from V and 5 bases from J, the gap between germline ends came to 26 bases. The CDR3 protein is CASSIDPGRRGNALYQPQHF. The CDR3 DNA reads as TGTGCCAGTAGTATAGATCCTGGGAGGCGGGGGAATGCCCTTTATCAGCCCCAGCATTTT.

Only one count was recorded for this clone. An end of the junction does not agree with germline; a read error may underlie this. V and J are TRBV7-9 and TRBJ1-1; 10 nucleotides match TRBD1. The CDR3 has 17 residues. Germline CDR1 is SEHNR and CDR2 is FQNEAQ (reference sequence). CDR3 sequence reads: CSSSTTHGTGDIVGAFF. The CDR3 region has the DNA TGTTCCAGCAGCACCACTCACGGGACAGGGGACATCGTTGGTGCTTTCTTT.